This TCR beta chain was recorded in a study of beta chain features in type 1 diabetes. Regarding the study as a whole: TCRB CDR3s from Type 1 diabetes patients were moderately but significantly shorter in all four CD4+ subsets.

The investigators reverse transcribed all of the isolated RNA, so they sequenced expressed TCRB transcripts. Sequencing was performed with immunoSEQ multiplex PCR; in TCRdb, only in-frame clones are kept and a portion is missing. In the table there are roughly 150,000 clones, 6.5% to 9.5% of which are singletons. Unmatched junction bases numbered 11, after V lost 4 bases and J lost 6 bases. The CDR3 consists of 15 residues. The germline gives CDR1 GTSNPN, CDR2 SVGIG (reference sequence). As to this clone: Its cognate antigen is unknown.

The source material was central memory CD4+ T cells from blood. The chain is built from TRBV30 and TRBJ2-2; TRBD2 matches at 7 bases. The receptor was derived from a middle-aged woman with type 1 diabetes. CDR3 protein: CAWTWGGSPPGELFF. DNA of the CDR3: TGTGCCTGGACCTGGGGGGGATCCCCCCCCGGGGAGCTGTTTTTT.